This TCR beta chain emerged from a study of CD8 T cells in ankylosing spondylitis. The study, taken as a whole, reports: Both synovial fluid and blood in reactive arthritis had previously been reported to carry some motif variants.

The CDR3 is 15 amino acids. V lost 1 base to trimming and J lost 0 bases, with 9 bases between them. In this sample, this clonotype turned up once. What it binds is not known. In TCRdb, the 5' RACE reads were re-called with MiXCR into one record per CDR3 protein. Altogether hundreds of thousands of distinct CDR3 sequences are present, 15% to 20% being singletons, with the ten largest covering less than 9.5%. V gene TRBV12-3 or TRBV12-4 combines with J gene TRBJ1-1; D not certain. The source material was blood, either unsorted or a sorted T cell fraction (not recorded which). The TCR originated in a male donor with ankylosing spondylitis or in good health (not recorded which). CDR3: CASSLDAGLNTEAFF. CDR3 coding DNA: TGTGCCAGCAGTTTAGACGCGGGGTTGAACACTGAAGCTTTCTTT.